These T cell receptor beta chains were read from a single sample in a study of blood T cell repertoires in COVID-19. This table comes from immunoSEQ multiplex PCR, and its TCRdb copy is limited to in-frame clones, with some not included. The data contain over 200,000 clones, 80% to 85% of them singletons. The material sequenced was peripheral blood. These receptors originate from a human donor in a cohort sampled during active COVID-19. Each CDR3 is given with its conserved first and last residue. The order of the fields is J gene, D gene, V gene, clone size, CDR3 protein, CDR3 DNA. A D gene is named only where the DNA matches it firmly. Size is omitted from some rows. Given values are once, few, many or a class for expanded clones.

TRBJ2-1 | . | TRBV19 | . | CASSIPRVRSVYEQFF | TGTGCCAGTAGTATTCCCCGGGTTCGTTCTGTATATGAGCAGTTCTTC
TRBJ1-3 | . | TRBV7-9 | few | CASSLRQAAGNTIYF | TGTGCCAGCAGCTTACGACAGGCGGCTGGAAACACCATATATTTT
TRBJ2-7 | . | TRBV5-4 | . | CASSLVQGPSYEQYF | TGTGCCAGCAGCTTGGTGCAGGGTCCCTCCTACGAGCAGTACTTC
TRBJ2-6 | . | TRBV19 | . | CASSIGTPGANVLTF | TGTGCCAGTAGTATCGGGACACCTGGGGCCAACGTCCTGACTTTC
TRBJ1-6 | . | TRBV4-1 | . | CASSLGGGGNNSPLHF | TGCGCCAGCAGCCTGGGAGGCGGGGGAAACAATTCACCCCTCCACTTT
TRBJ2-3 | . | TRBV10-3 | . | CAIRSGAGEGADTQYF | TGTGCCATCCGATCGGGGGCGGGAGAGGGTGCAGATACGCAGTATTTT
TRBJ2-5 | . | TRBV11-2 | . | CASSLVAGTEETQYF | TGTGCCAGCAGCTTAGTCGCGGGAACGGAAGAGACCCAGTACTTC
TRBJ1-3 | . | TRBV5-6 | . | CASSLVGQFGNTIYF | TGTGCCAGCAGCTTGGTAGGACAGTTTGGAAACACCATATATTTT
TRBJ2-7 | TRBD2 | TRBV27 | . | CASSFLIGTSGTYEQYF | TGTGCCAGCAGTTTCCTAATCGGCACTAGCGGAACCTACGAGCAGTACTTC
TRBJ1-5 | . | TRBV28 | . | CASRRGFLLQGRPQHF | TGTGCCAGCAGGCGAGGGTTCCTCCTTCAAGGGAGGCCCCAGCATTTT
TRBJ2-4 | . | TRBV4-3 | . | CASSQRHLAKNIQYF | TGCGCCAGCAGCCAACGACACCTAGCCAAAAACATTCAGTACTTC
TRBJ2-7 | TRBD1 | TRBV7-2 | . | CASSSGQGRAYEQYF | TGTGCCAGCAGCTCCGGACAGGGGAGGGCCTACGAGCAGTACTTC
TRBJ2-1 | TRBD1 | TRBV12-5 | . | CASGNRGTEFF | TGTGCTAGTGGCAACAGGGGTACGGAGTTCTTC
TRBJ2-1 | TRBD2 | TRBV5-1 | few | CASSPRGGVPFGVDEQFF | TGCGCCAGCAGCCCGCGGGGGGGAGTACCGTTTGGTGTGGATGAGCAGTTCTTC
TRBJ2-7 | . | TRBV29-1 | . | CSVEGTVSYEQYF | TGCAGCGTTGAAGGGACAGTCTCCTACGAGCAGTACTTC
TRBJ1-5 | TRBD1 | TRBV28 | few | CASSWTGVNQPQHF | TGTGCCAGCAGTTGGACAGGGGTAAATCAGCCCCAGCATTTT
TRBJ2-7 | . | TRBV30 | few | CAWSVLVAWEQYF | TGTGCCTGGAGTGTACTAGTAGCGTGGGAGCAGTACTTC
TRBJ1-2 | . | TRBV3-1/TRBV3-2 | . | CASSHTGRANYGYTF | TGTGCCAGCAGCCATACAGGGCGAGCTAACTATGGCTACACCTTC
TRBJ1-3 | TRBD1 | TRBV9 | . | CASSRGGFGNTIYF | TGTGCCAGCAGTCGAGGGGGCTTTGGAAACACCATATATTTT
TRBJ1-1 | . | TRBV6-2/TRBV6-3 | few | CASSYAGPKNTEAFF | TGTGCCAGCAGTTACGCGGGACCCAAGAACACTGAAGCTTTCTTT
TRBJ2-7 | TRBD1 | TRBV7-2 | . | CASSHRTGRSTYEQYF | TGTGCCAGCAGCCATCGGACAGGGCGAAGCACCTACGAGCAGTACTTC
TRBJ1-1 | . | TRBV19 | . | CASSGGLGTEAFF | TGTGCCAGTAGTGGCGGGTTGGGCACTGAAGCTTTCTTT
TRBJ1-6 | TRBD1 | TRBV28 | . | CASSFITGGNSPLHF | TGTGCCAGCAGCTTCATTACAGGGGGCAATTCACCCCTCCACTTT
TRBJ2-7 | TRBD1 | TRBV7-6 | . | CASSPQGQGIHEQYF | TGTGCCAGCAGTCCTCAGGGACAGGGAATCCACGAGCAGTACTTC
TRBJ2-1 | TRBD2 | TRBV7-9 | . | CASSLEGRLAGLYNEQFF | TGTGCCAGCAGCTTAGAGGGCCGGCTAGCGGGACTATACAATGAGCAGTTCTTC
TRBJ1-2 | TRBD1 | TRBV5-1 | . | CASSFPGTAPYGYTF | TGCGCCAGCAGCTTCCCCGGGACAGCACCCTATGGCTACACCTTC
TRBJ1-1 | . | TRBV5-1 | . | CASSLPTGSTEAFF | TGCGCCAGCAGCTTGCCCACAGGGAGCACTGAAGCTTTCTTT
TRBJ2-4 | TRBD2 | TRBV6-6 | . | CASSRRPGLATKNIQYF | TGTGCCAGCAGCCGACGTCCGGGACTAGCGACGAAAAACATTCAGTACTTC
TRBJ1-2 | . | TRBV23-1 | . | CASTQTPTAYGYTF | TGCGCCAGCACTCAGACACCAACCGCCTATGGCTACACCTTC
TRBJ2-7 | . | TRBV19 | few | CASSIGAGTYEQYF | TGTGCCAGTAGTATTGGGGCAGGGACCTACGAGCAGTACTTC
TRBJ1-1 | . | TRBV5-1 | . | CASSLADSRTEAFF | TGCGCCAGCAGCTTGGCGGATTCGAGGACTGAAGCTTTCTTT
TRBJ2-1 | . | TRBV21-1 | . | CASSKGWTGSDNEQFF | TGTGCCAGCAGCAAAGGGTGGACAGGGTCAGACAATGAGCAGTTCTTC
TRBJ1-6 | . | TRBV6-6 | . | CASGVAVYNSPLHF | TGTGCCAGCGGAGTCGCCGTCTATAATTCACCCCTCCACTTT
TRBJ1-2 | . | TRBV18 | . | CASSRVVDYRYGYTF | TGTGCCAGCTCACGCGTGGTCGATTACCGGTATGGCTACACCTTC
TRBJ2-7 | TRBD1 | TRBV29-1 | few | CSVRTGGYEQYF | TGCAGCGTCCGGACAGGAGGATACGAGCAGTACTTC
TRBJ2-7 | TRBD1 | TRBV13 | . | CASRYTGGHEQYF | TGTGCCAGCAGGTACACAGGGGGACACGAGCAGTACTTC
TRBJ1-5 | . | TRBV12-3/TRBV12-4 | . | CASSFMEQPQHF | TGTGCCAGCAGTTTTATGGAGCAGCCCCAGCATTTT
TRBJ1-1 | . | TRBV3-1/TRBV3-2 | . | CASSQAGSGTEAFF | TGTGCCAGCAGCCAAGCGGGAAGTGGCACTGAAGCTTTCTTT
TRBJ2-1 | TRBD1 | TRBV7-9 | . | CASSFVTGVGNEQFF | TGTGCCAGCAGCTTCGTAACAGGGGTTGGTAATGAGCAGTTCTTC
TRBJ1-6 | . | TRBV4-3 | . | CASSLEDRDIGSPLHF | TGCGCCAGCAGCCTGGAGGACCGAGATATCGGTTCACCCCTCCACTTT
TRBJ2-5 | . | TRBV6-2/TRBV6-3 | . | CASSYSALLRETQYF | TGTGCCAGCAGTTACTCTGCGCTGTTACGGGAGACCCAGTACTTC
TRBJ2-5 | TRBD1 | TRBV7-9 | . | CASSLGDRGILETQYF | TGTGCCAGCAGCTTAGGGGACAGGGGGATTCTAGAGACCCAGTACTTC
TRBJ2-7 | TRBD2 | TRBV9 | . | CASSVGLAGGPKVREQYF | TGTGCCAGCAGCGTAGGACTAGCGGGAGGGCCGAAGGTGAGGGAGCAGTACTTC
TRBJ2-1 | TRBD2 | TRBV7-2 | . | CASSSASGRAYNEQFF | TGTGCCAGCAGCTCTGCTAGCGGGAGGGCCTACAATGAGCAGTTCTTC
TRBJ1-2 | TRBD1 | TRBV4-1 | . | CASSHPRVGGQGYYGYTF | TGCGCCAGCAGCCACCCGCGGGTGGGGGGACAGGGTTACTATGGCTACACCTTC
TRBJ1-1 | . | TRBV12-3/TRBV12-4 | . | CASSLGGNTEAFF | TGTGCCAGCAGTTTAGGAGGAAACACTGAAGCTTTCTTT
TRBJ2-7 | TRBD1 | TRBV28 | . | CASSFRQGTNEQYF | TGTGCCAGCAGTTTCCGACAGGGCACGAACGAGCAGTACTTC
TRBJ1-5 | . | TRBV7-9 | . | CASSLGSWASEPQHF | TGTGCCAGCAGCTTAGGTTCTTGGGCTTCGGAGCCCCAGCATTTT
TRBJ1-2 | . | TRBV28 | few | CASSSRQGQGYTF | TGTGCCAGCAGTTCTCGGCAGGGGCAAGGCTACACCTTC
TRBJ2-7 | TRBD2 | TRBV27 | . | CASSLEREIPYEQYF | TGTGCCAGCAGTTTAGAGCGGGAGATCCCCTACGAGCAGTACTTC
TRBJ1-1 | . | TRBV5-5 | . | CASTPWGGTEAFF | TGTGCCAGCACTCCCTGGGGGGGAACTGAAGCTTTCTTT